This is a list of T cell receptor beta chains from one sample in a study of shared clonotypes between healthy human individuals. Assay used: immunoSEQ multiplex PCR; TCRdb lists only in-frame clones, some missing. The table shows roughly 720,000 clones, with roughly 88% occurring only once. Material: memory CD8+ T cells from PBMCs. These receptors originate from a man between 18 and 35 years old in good health. Some clones in this sample may be carry-over from other donors' samples. The CDR3 runs from the conserved cysteine through the conserved F or W. D genes are given only for firm matches. The listing skips clone size in some rows; elsewhere it reads once, few, many or a size class.

size | D | J | V | DNA | CDR3
NA | TRBD1 | TRBJ1-2 | TRBV5-1 | TGCGCCAGCAGCCTGGGGGACAGGGGGTCAAACTATGGCTACACCTTC | CASSLGDRGSNYGYTF
NA | NA | TRBJ2-7 | TRBV7-8 | TGTGCCAGCAGCTTAGTAGGCAGGGCATGGGAGCAGTACTTC | CASSLVGRAWEQYF
NA | NA | TRBJ1-5 | TRBV5-8 | TGTGCCAGCAGCTTAGGCCTAACACATAGCAATCAGCCCCAGCATTTT | CASSLGLTHSNQPQHF
NA | NA | TRBJ2-4 | TRBV4-3 | TGCGCCAGCAGCCAAGATACCGGACCGAAAAACATTCAGTACTTC | CASSQDTGPKNIQYF
NA | NA | TRBJ2-5 | TRBV2 | TGTGCCAGCACGGCCGGAGGAACCCAAGAGACCCAGTACTTC | CASTAGGTQETQYF
NA | NA | TRBJ1-3 | TRBV19 | TGTGCCAGTAGAGGTTTAGAGGACGATGGAAACACCATATATTTT | CASRGLEDDGNTIYF
NA | NA | TRBJ1-2 | TRBV29-1 | TGCAGCGTTCCGGACTCGGCCTATAACTATGGCTACACCTTC | CSVPDSAYNYGYTF
once | TRBD1 | TRBJ2-7 | TRBV28 | TGTGCCAGCAGTTTATTTTTTGGACAGGGGTCCTACGAGCAGTACTTC | CASSLFFGQGSYEQYF
once | TRBD2 | TRBJ2-7 | TRBV27 | TGTGCCAGCAGTTTAATTAGCGGGAACTACGAGCAGTACTTC | CASSLISGNYEQYF
NA | NA | TRBJ1-6 | TRBV9 | TGTGCCAGCAGCGCGGGAACCCTCCGGGATTCACCCCTCCACTTT | CASSAGTLRDSPLHF
NA | TRBD1 | TRBJ1-1 | TRBV29-1 | TGCAGCGTGCGGGGGGGACAGGAAGCTTTCTTT | CSVRGGQEAFF
once | TRBD1 | TRBJ1-5 | TRBV27 | TGTGCCAGCAGTCCCACAGGGGGCGCGGGTCAGCCCCAGCATTTT | CASSPTGGAGQPQHF
once | TRBD2 | TRBJ2-7 | TRBV19 | TGTGCCAGTAGGGATTGGCGGGGGTCGGGCGAGCAGTACTTC | CASRDWRGSGEQYF
NA | TRBD2 | TRBJ2-1 | TRBV7-8 | TGTGCCAGCAGCTTAGGGTGGGCTAGCGGGAGTTCGGATGAGCAGTTCTTC | CASSLGWASGSSDEQFF
NA | NA | TRBJ2-7 | TRBV11-1 | TGTGCCAGCAGCTTAGAGCGGGGAGGGGGATCCTACGAGCAGTACTTC | CASSLERGGGSYEQYF
NA | NA | TRBJ1-4 | TRBV4-3 | TGCGCCAGCAGCCAAGGGGACCATGAAAAACTGTTTTTT | CASSQGDHEKLFF
NA | TRBD1 | TRBJ2-7 | TRBV10-3 | TGTGCCATCAGTACATCTCGGACAGGGAGCATCCAATTATTCTACGAGCAGTACTTC | CAISTSRTGSIQLFYEQYF
NA | NA | TRBJ1-2 | TRBV2 | TGTGCCAGCAGCCGAATTGGGCAGGGGAACTATGGCTACACCTTC | CASSRIGQGNYGYTF
NA | TRBD2 | TRBJ2-7 | TRBV7-9 | TGTGCCAGCAGCCCCCCGGGACTAGCTTGGTACGAGCAGTACTTC | CASSPPGLAWYEQYF
NA | NA | TRBJ1-2 | TRBV27 | TGTGCCAGCAGTTGGGTAGGAAACTATGGCTACACCTTC | CASSWVGNYGYTF
few | TRBD1 | TRBJ1-5 | TRBV19 | TGTGCCAGTATCCTCAAGGAGGCAGGGGGGAGGGAAGCCCAGCATTTT | CASILKEAGGREAQHF
NA | NA | TRBJ1-1 | TRBV6-5 | TGTGCCAGCAGTTATTCAAGGCCTGAAGCTTTCTTT | CASSYSRPEAFF
once | NA | TRBJ2-3 | TRBV7-8 | TGTGCCAGCAGTTGGGGGCCAGATACGCAGTATTTT | CASSWGPDTQYF
NA | NA | TRBJ2-1 | TRBV7-9 | TGTGCCAGCAGGTTAGATCGGGGGGCTTCCTCCTACAATGAGCAGTTCTTC | CASRLDRGASSYNEQFF
NA | NA | TRBJ2-7 | TRBV9 | TGTGCCAGCAGCCCCGGGGACGGCTCCTACGAGCAGTACTTC | CASSPGDGSYEQYF
many | TRBD1 | TRBJ2-1 | TRBV6-9 | TGTGCCAGCAGTTATTCCGGGACAGAAGCCTACAATGAGCAGTTCTTC | CASSYSGTEAYNEQFF
NA | NA | TRBJ2-5 | TRBV28 | TGTGCCAGCAGTCCTGCCCGAACAGGGAGCGAGCGGGAGACCCAGTACTTC | CASSPARTGSERETQYF
NA | NA | TRBJ1-3 | TRBV28 | TGTGCCAGCAGTTTGGGGGGGTACGGGGACACCATATATTTT | CASSLGGYGDTIYF
NA | NA | TRBJ1-3 | TRBV2 | TGTGCCAGCAGTGGGCCGGGACTCACCTCTGGAAACACCATATATTTT | CASSGPGLTSGNTIYF
NA | NA | TRBJ1-1 | TRBV9 | TGTGCCAGCAGCCTCCAGGCGAGGGGGAGTGAAGCTTTCTTT | CASSLQARGSEAFF
NA | NA | TRBJ1-4 | TRBV2 | TGTGCCAGCAGTGACCTTCCGAAGGCTGAAAAACTGTTTTTT | CASSDLPKAEKLFF
NA | NA | TRBJ1-4 | TRBV6-5 | TGTGCCAGCAGTCCAGGAGGCCCGTCTCAAGAAAAACTGTTTTTT | CASSPGGPSQEKLFF
NA | NA | TRBJ2-7 | TRBV19 | TGTGCCAGTAGTGGGCCGGGTGGGGAGCAGTACTTC | CASSGPGGEQYF
once | NA | TRBJ1-2 | TRBV19 | TGTGCCAGTAACCAGTCACCGAACTATGGCTACACCTTC | CASNQSPNYGYTF
NA | NA | TRBJ2-7 | TRBV5-6 | TGTGCCAGCAGCTGGACCCCGACAGGCGAGCAGTACTTC | CASSWTPTGEQYF
NA | TRBD1 | TRBJ1-3 | TRBV5-6 | TGTGCCAGCAGCGCGGCCGGGACAGGGGCCGTTGGAAACACCATATATTTT | CASSAAGTGAVGNTIYF
NA | TRBD2 | TRBJ2-3 | TRBV7-9 | TGTGCCAGCAGCCTAGCGGGAGGGCCCGGAGATACGCAGTATTTT | CASSLAGGPGDTQYF